Listed below are T cell receptor beta chains from one sample, sequenced in a study of T cells in Graves' hyperthyroidism and ophthalmopathy. TCRdb analysed the multiplex PCR reads with MiXCR anew, one entry per CDR3 protein. The sample contains roughly 380,000 distinct CDR3 sequences, around 15% of which appear only once. What was sequenced was blood. The source is a woman aged 18-29 years with Graves' hyperthyroidism. The CDR3 runs from the conserved cysteine through the conserved F or W. The D gene is left open where the match is weak. Only part of the rows carry a size: once, few, many, or a class if the clone is expanded.

D gene,clone size,V gene,J gene,CDR3 protein,CDR3 DNA
.,.,TRBV14,TRBJ1-6,CASSQVKGNSPLHF,TGTGCCAGCAGCCAAGTAAAGGGAAATTCACCCCTCCACTTT
TRBD2,.,TRBV19,TRBJ2-1,CASSPTSGTLSYNEQFF,TGTGCCAGTAGTCCAACTAGCGGGACGCTCTCCTACAATGAGCAGTTCTTC
.,few,TRBV20-1,TRBJ2-6,CSARIGSATLISGANVLTF,TGCAGTGCTCGAATCGGGAGTGCCACGCTTATCTCTGGGGCCAACGTCCTGACTTTC
TRBD1,few,TRBV24-1,TRBJ2-5,CATSGYMQTGCETQYF,TGTGCCACCAGTGGCTACATGCAGACAGGGTGTGAGACCCAGTACTTC
TRBD1,.,TRBV19,TRBJ2-7,CASRPGQGLYEQYF,TGTGCCAGTAGGCCGGGACAGGGACTCTACGAGCAGTACTTC
.,.,TRBV30,TRBJ1-1,CAWGRQATLGTEAFF,TGTGCCTGGGGTAGACAGGCAACCTTGGGCACTGAAGCTTTCTTT
TRBD1,many,TRBV29-1,TRBJ1-1,CSVVRQGRDTEAFF,TGCAGCGTGGTTCGACAGGGACGGGACACTGAAGCTTTCTTT
.,many,TRBV6-2/TRBV6-3,TRBJ2-3,CASSYVDTDTQYF,TGTGCCAGCAGTTACGTGGACACAGATACGCAGTATTTT
.,.,TRBV19,TRBJ2-3,CASKVLDTQYF,TGTGCCAGTAAGGTACTGGATACGCAGTATTTT
TRBD2,.,TRBV27,TRBJ2-3,CASSLAGGSLNTQYF,TGTGCCAGCAGTTTAGCGGGAGGGTCTCTAAATACGCAGTATTTT